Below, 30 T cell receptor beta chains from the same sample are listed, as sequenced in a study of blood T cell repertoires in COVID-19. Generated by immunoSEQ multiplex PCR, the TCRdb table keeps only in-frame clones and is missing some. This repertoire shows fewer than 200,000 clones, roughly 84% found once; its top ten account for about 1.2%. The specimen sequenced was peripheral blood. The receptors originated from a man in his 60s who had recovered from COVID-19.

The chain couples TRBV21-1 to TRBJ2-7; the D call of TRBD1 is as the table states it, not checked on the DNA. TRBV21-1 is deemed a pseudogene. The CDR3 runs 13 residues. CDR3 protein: CASSKAQTYEQYF. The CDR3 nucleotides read TGTGCCAGCAGCAAGGCCCAGACCTACGAGCAGTACTTC.

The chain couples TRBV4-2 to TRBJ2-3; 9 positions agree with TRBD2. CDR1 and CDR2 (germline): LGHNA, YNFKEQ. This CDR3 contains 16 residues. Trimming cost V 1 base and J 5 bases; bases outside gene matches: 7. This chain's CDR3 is CASSQVPAGGLDTQYF. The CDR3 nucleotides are TGTGCCAGCAGCCAAGTTCCAGCGGGGGGACTAGATACGCAGTATTTT.

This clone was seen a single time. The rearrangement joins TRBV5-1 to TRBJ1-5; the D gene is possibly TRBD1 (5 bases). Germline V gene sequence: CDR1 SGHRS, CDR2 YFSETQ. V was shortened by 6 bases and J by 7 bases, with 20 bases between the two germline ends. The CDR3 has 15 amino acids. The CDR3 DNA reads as TGCGCCAGCACCTTAGGTGTAGGGGAGGGGCAGCCCCAGCATTTT. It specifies CASTLGVGEGQPQHF. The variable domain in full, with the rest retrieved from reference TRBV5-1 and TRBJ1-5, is KAGVTQTPRYLIKTRGQQVTLSCSPISGHRSVSWYQQTPGQGLQFLFEYFSETQRNKGNFPGRFSGRQFSNSRSEMNVSTLELGDSALYLCASTLGVGEGQPQHFGDGTRLSIL.

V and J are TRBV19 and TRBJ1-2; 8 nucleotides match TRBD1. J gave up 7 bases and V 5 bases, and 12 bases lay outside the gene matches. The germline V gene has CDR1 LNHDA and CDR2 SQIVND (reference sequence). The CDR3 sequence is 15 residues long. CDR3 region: CASSFERQGMGGYTF. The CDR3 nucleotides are TGTGCCAGTAGTTTCGAACGACAGGGGATGGGTGGCTACACCTTC.

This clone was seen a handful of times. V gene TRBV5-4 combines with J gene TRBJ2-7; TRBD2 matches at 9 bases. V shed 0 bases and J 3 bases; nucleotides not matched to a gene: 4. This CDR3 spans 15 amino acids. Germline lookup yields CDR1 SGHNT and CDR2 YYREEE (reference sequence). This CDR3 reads CASSLAGLANYEQYF. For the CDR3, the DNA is TGTGCCAGCAGCTTGGCGGGACTAGCAAACTACGAGCAGTACTTC.

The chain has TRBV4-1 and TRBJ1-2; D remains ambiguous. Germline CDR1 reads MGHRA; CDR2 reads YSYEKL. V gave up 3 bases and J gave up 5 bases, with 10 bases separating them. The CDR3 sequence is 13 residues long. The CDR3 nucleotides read TGCGCCAGCAGCCAGCAACAAAGTTATGGCTACACCTTC. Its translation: CASSQQQSYGYTF.

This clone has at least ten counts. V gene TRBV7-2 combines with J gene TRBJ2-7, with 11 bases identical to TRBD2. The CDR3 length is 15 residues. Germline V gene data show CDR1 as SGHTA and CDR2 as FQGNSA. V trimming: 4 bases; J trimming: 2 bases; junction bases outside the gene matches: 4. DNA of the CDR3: TGTGCCAGCAGCTCTAGCGGGGGGCTTACCTACGAGCAGTACTTC. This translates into CASSSSGGLTYEQYF.

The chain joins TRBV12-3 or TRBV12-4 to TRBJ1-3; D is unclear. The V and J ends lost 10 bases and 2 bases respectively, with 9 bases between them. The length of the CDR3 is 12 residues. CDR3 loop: CATSRAGNTIYF. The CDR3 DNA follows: TGTGCCACCTCGAGGGCTGGAAACACCATATATTTT.

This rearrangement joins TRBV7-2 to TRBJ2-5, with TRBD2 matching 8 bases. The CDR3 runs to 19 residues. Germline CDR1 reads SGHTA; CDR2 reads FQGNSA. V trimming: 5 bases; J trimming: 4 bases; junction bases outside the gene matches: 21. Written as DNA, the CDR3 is TGTGCCAGCAGCGCCTCGGTTGCGGGGGGCGGGGGATCGCGAGAGACCCAGTACTTC. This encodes CASSASVAGGGGSRETQYF.

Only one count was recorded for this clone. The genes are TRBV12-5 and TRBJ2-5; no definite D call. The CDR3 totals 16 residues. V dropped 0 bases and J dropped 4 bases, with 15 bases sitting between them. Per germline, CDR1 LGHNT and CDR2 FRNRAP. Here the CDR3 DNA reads TGTGCTAGTGGTTTGGTAAGCTTCCTAGGTGGAGAGACCCAGTACTTC. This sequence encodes CASGLVSFLGGETQYF.

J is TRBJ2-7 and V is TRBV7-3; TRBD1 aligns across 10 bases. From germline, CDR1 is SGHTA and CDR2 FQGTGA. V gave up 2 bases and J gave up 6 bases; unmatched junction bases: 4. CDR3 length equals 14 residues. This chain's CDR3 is CASSLGGQGGEQYF. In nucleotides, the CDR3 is TGTGCCAGCAGCTTAGGCGGACAGGGGGGCGAGCAGTACTTC.

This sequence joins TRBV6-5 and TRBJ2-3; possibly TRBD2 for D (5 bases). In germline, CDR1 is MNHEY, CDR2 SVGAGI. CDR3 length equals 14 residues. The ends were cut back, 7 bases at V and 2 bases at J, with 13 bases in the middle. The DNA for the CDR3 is TGTGCCAGCAATGTTGGTAGCGCCACAGATACGCAGTATTTT. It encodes CASNVGSATDTQYF.

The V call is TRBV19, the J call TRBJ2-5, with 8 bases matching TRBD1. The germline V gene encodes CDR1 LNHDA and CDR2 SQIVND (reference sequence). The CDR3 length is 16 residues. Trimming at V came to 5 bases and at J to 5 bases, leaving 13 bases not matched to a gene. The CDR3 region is CASSPRSAGGVETQYF. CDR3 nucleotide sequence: TGTGCCAGTAGTCCCCGTTCGGCAGGGGGCGTGGAGACCCAGTACTTC.

The CDR3: CASSFWTDPQAFF. CDR3 DNA: TGTGCCAGCAGCTTTTGGACAGACCCTCAAGCTTTCTTT. The V gene is TRBV7-8, the J gene TRBJ1-1; D perhaps matches TRBD1 (6 bases). The CDR3 length is 13 residues. Germline V lookup: CDR1 SGHVS, CDR2 FQNEAQ. The V end was cut by 3 bases, the J end by 9 bases, with 14 bases between.

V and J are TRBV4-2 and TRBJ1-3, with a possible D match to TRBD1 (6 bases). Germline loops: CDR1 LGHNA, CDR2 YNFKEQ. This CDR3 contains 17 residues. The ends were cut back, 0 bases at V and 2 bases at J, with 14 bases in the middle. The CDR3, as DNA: TGTGCCAGCAGCCAAGATTTGCCGAGGGGGACTGGAAACACCATATATTTT. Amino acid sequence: CASSQDLPRGTGNTIYF.

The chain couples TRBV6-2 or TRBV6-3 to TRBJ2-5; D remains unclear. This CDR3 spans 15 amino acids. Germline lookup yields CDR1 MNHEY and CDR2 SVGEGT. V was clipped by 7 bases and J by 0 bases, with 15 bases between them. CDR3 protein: CASNPPAAYQETQYF. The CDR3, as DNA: TGTGCCAGCAACCCTCCGGCAGCGTACCAAGAGACCCAGTACTTC.

CDR3 bases: TGCGCCAGCAGCTTGGGGACAGGGGGCGGGCAAGAGACCCAGTACTTC. This translates into CASSLGTGGGQETQYF. This sequence joins TRBV5-1 and TRBJ2-5, with 11 bases matching TRBD1. V was pared by 0 bases and J by 2 bases, with 3 bases of the junction left unmatched. This CDR3 has 16 amino acids. Germline assignment: CDR1 SGHRS and CDR2 YFSETQ.

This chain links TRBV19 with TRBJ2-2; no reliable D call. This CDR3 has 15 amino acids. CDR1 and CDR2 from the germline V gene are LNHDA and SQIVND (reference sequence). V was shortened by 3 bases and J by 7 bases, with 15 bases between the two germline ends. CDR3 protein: CASSITRQVGGELFF. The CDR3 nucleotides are TGTGCCAGTAGTATTACAAGGCAGGTGGGCGGGGAGCTGTTTTTT.

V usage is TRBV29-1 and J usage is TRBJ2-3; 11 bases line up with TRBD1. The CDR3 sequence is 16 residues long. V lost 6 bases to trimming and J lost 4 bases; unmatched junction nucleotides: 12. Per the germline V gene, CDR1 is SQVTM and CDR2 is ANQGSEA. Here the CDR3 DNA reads TGCAGCGTCGGACGACTGGGACAGGGGGTCCCAGATACGCAGTATTTT. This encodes CSVGRLGQGVPDTQYF.

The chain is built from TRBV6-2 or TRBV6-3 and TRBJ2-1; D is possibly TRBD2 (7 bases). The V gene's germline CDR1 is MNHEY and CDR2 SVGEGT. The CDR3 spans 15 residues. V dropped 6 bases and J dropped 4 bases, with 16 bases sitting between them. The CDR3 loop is CASSLWGGRYNEQFF. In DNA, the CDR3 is TGTGCCAGCAGCCTGTGGGGGGGCCGGTACAATGAGCAGTTCTTC.

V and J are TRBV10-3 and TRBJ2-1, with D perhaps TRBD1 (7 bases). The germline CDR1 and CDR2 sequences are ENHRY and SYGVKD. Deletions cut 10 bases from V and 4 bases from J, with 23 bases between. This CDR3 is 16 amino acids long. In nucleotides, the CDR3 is TGTGCCACCAGGGACGGTTCAGGGGGGAGGTACAATGAGCAGTTCTTC. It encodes CATRDGSGGRYNEQFF.

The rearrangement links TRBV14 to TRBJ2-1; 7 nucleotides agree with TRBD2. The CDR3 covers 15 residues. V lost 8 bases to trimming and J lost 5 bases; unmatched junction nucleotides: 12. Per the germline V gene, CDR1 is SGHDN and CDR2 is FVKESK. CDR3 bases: TGTGCCAGCTCTACCGGCGGGACTACCAACAATGAGCAGTTCTTC. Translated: CASSTGGTTNNEQFF. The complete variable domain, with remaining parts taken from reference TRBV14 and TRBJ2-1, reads EAGVTQFPSHSVIEKGQTVTLRCDPISGHDNLYWYRRVMGKEIKFLLHFVKESKQDESGMPNNRFLAERTGGTYSTLKVQPAELEDSGVYFCASSTGGTTNNEQFFGPGTRLTVL.

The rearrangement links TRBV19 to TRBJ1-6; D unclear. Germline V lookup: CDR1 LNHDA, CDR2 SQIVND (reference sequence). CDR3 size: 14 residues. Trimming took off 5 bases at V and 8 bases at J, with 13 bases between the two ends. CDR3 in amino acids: CASSRTAGDSPLHF. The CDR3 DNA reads TGTGCCAGTAGTCGGACCGCCGGGGATTCACCCCTCCACTTT.

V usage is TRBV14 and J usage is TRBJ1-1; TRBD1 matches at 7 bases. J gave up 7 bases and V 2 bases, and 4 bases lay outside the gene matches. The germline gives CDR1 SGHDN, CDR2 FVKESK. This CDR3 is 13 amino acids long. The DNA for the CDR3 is TGTGCCAGCAGCCAACCGGGACAGCTTGAAGCTTTCTTT. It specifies CASSQPGQLEAFF.

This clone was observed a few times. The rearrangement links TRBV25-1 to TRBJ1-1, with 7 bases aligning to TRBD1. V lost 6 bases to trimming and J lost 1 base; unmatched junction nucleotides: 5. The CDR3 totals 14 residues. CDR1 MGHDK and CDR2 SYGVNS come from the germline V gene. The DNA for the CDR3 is TGTGCCAGCAGCGAACAGGGGCGGAACACTGAAGCTTTCTTT. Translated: CASSEQGRNTEAFF.

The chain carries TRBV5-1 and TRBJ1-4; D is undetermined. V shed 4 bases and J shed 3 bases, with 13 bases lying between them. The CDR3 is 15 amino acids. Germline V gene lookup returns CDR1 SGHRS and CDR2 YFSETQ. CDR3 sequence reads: CASSPAGRANEKLFF. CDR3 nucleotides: TGCGCCAGCAGCCCAGCCGGGAGAGCTAATGAAAAACTGTTTTTT.

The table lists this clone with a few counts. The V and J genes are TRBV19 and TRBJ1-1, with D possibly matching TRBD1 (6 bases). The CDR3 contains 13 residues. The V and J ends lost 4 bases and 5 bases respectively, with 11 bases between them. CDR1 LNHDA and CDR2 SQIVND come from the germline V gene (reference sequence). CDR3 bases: TGTGCCAGTAGTAGAGGGGGAGAAACTGAAGCTTTCTTT. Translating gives CASSRGGETEAFF.

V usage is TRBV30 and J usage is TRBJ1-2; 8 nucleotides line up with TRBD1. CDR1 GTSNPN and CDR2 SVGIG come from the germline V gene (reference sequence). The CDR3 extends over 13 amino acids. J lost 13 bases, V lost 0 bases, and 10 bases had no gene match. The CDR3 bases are TGTGCCTGGAGTGTACAGGGGGACAGGCATCGCACCTTC. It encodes CAWSVQGDRHRTF.

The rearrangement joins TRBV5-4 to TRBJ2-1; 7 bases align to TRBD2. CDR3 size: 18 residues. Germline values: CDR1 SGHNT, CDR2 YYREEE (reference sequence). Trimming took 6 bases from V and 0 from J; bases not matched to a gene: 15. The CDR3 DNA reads TGTGCCAGCATCGGACTAGGCGGGGATCCGAGCTCCTACAATGAGCAGTTCTTC. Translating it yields CASIGLGGDPSSYNEQFF.

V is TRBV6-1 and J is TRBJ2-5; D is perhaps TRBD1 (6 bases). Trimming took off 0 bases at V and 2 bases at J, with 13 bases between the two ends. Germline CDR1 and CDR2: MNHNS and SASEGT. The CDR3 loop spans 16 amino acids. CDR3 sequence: CASSEAGQGPQETQYF. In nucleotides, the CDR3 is TGTGCCAGCAGTGAAGCGGGGCAGGGGCCACAAGAGACCCAGTACTTC.